This T cell receptor beta chain appears in the sequencing data of a study of blood T cell repertoires in COVID-19. About the study: Researchers got acute and convalescent COVID-19 samples from the United States, Italy and Spain. T cells, B-cell-depleted T cells, or PBMCs supplied cDNA or gDNA.

The length of the CDR3 is 14 residues. Germline V gives CDR1 SGDLS, CDR2 YYNGEE. Trimming stripped 0 bases from V and 8 bases from J, with 12 bases between. Source study methods: It was from reference gene primer amplification that nucleated cell counts were estimated. The table came from immunoSEQ multiplex PCR; TCRdb's copy has only in-frame clones and leaves some out. V and J calls plus clone size are reproduced from that table; the DNA served to infer D and trimming. This table has some 30,000 clones, about 90% appearing once. This clonotype was obtained from a human donor in a cohort sampled during active COVID-19. The sample was peripheral blood. V usage is TRBV9 and J usage is TRBJ2-1; D might be TRBD2 (5 bases). The CDR3: CASSVESRGDEQFF. The CDR3 region has the DNA TGTGCCAGCAGCGTAGAGTCTCGGGGAGATGAGCAGTTCTTC. The complete variable domain, with remaining parts taken from reference TRBV9 and TRBJ2-1, reads DSGVTQTPKHLITATGQRVTLRCSPRSGDLSVYWYQQSLDQGLQFLIQYYNGEERAKGNILERFSAQQFPDLHSELNLSSLELGDSALYFCASSVESRGDEQFFGPGTRLTVL.